This T cell receptor (beta chain) was sequenced for a study of identical twins. General observations from the study: Cross-sectional statistics underpinned the conclusions; the same donors were not followed. Zero-insertion results could be subject to partial confounding by invariant MAIT and iNKT cells. Cord blood's abundant beta clonotypes had fewer insertions, unlike memory repertoires. Twin pairs had excess sharing that was weaker in beta out-of-frame sequences.

TCRdb processed the 5' RACE reads anew with MiXCR; each CDR3 protein has one entry. Here the sample spans more than 650,000 distinct CDR3 sequences, roughly 6.2% being singletons. Germline lookup yields CDR1 SGHRS and CDR2 YFSETQ. CDR3 length: 16 residues. This clonotype was recorded many times. Its target is not known. The junction departs from the called germline gene at one end, perhaps through a read error. The chain recombines TRBV5-1 with TRBJ2-3; 11 positions match TRBD2. The receptor was isolated from a young man in good health. Sample: naive T cells sorted from blood. The CDR3, as DNA: TGTGCCAGCAGCCTAGGGACTAGCGGACGCACAGATACGCAGTATTTT. It is translated as CASSLGTSGRTDTQYF.